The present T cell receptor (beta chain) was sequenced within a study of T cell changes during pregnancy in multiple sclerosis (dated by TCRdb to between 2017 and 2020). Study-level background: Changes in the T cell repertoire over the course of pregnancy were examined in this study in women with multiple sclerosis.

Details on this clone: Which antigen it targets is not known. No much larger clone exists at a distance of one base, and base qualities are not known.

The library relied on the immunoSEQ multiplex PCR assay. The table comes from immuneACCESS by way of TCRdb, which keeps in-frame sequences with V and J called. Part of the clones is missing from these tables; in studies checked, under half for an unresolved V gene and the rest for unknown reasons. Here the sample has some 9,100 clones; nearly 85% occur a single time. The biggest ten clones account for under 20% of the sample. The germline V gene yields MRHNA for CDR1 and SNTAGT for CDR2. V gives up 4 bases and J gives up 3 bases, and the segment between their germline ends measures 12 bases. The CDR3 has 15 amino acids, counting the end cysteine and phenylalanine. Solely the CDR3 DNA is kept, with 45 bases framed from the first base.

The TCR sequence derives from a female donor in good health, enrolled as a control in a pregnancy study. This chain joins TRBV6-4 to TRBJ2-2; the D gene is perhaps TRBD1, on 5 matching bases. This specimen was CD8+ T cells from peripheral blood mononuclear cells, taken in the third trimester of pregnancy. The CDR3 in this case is CASSVGRDDTGELFF. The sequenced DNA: TGTGCCAGCAGTGTTGGCAGGGATGACACCGGGGAGCTGTTTTTT.